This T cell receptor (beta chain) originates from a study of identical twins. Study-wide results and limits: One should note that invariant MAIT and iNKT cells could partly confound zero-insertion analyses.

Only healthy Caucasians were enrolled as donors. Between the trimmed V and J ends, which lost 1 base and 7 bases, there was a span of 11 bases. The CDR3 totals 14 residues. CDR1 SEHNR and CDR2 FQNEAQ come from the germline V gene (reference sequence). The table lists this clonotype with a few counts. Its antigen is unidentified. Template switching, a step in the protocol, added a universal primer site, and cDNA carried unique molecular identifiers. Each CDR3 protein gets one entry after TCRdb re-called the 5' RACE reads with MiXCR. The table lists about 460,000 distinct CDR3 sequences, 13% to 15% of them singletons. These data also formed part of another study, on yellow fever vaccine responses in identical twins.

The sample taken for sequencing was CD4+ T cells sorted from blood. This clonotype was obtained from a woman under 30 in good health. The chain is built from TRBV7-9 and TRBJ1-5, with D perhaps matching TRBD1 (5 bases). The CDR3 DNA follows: TGTGCCAGCAGCTTAGGGGCGAGGGGCCAGCCCCAGCATTTT. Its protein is CASSLGARGQPQHF.